This T cell receptor (beta chain) was recovered during a study of human T cells and chemical hapten exposure. This clonotype was counted ten times or more. What it binds is unknown. This sample's time point: patch test 1, 2 weeks after DPC sensitization. The treatment: therapeutic diphenylcyclopropenone sensitization with weekly scalp DPC. The authors' total RNA extraction used unfractionated whole blood. Study-wide results and limits: Relative to controls, expanded TCRs formed significantly more large CDR3 similarity clusters. The number of TCRs above 1 in 1000 frequency did not change after DPC sensitization. With alopecia, donors may have immune responses unlike healthy people's.

Germline lookup yields CDR1 SEHNR and CDR2 FQNEAQ (reference sequence). This CDR3 contains 12 residues. Trimming cost V 5 bases and J 7 bases, with 9 bases left between them. TCRdb recomputed calls from the RACE reads with MiXCR, one row per CDR3 protein. The sample records 100,000 or so distinct CDR3 sequences, about 10% being singletons. The rearrangement uses TRBV7-9 and TRBJ1-5; perhaps TRBD1 as D (6 bases). Sample: whole blood, taken in connection with sensitization to the hapten diphenylcyclopropenone (DPC). This receptor was taken from a middle-aged woman with alopecia areata. Some clones in this sample may be carry-over from other donors' samples. CDR3 bases: TGTGCCAGCAGCACAGGGTCGCAGCCCCAGCATTTT. It is translated as CASSTGSQPQHF.